This TCR beta chain was sequenced during a study of shared clonotypes between healthy human individuals. The CDR3 has 16 amino acids. Germline CDR1 and CDR2: SQVTM and ANQGSEA. The V and J ends lost 6 bases and 0 bases respectively, with 18 bases between them. Donors were healthy HIV-negative adults without recently reported acute infections or vaccinations. This table comes from immunoSEQ multiplex PCR, and its TCRdb copy is limited to in-frame clones, with some not included. The sample records around 530,000 clones, just over 75% being singletons. This receptor was taken from a woman in her thirties or forties in good health. Some clones in this sample may be carry-over from other donors' samples. The V call is TRBV29-1, the J call TRBJ2-1; a possible D gene is TRBD1 (5 bases). The sequenced sample consisted of PBMCs. CDR3 bases: TGCAGCGTGCCCCCCCGGACACGAAGCTCCTACAATGAGCAGTTCTTC. Residues: CSVPPRTRSSYNEQFF.